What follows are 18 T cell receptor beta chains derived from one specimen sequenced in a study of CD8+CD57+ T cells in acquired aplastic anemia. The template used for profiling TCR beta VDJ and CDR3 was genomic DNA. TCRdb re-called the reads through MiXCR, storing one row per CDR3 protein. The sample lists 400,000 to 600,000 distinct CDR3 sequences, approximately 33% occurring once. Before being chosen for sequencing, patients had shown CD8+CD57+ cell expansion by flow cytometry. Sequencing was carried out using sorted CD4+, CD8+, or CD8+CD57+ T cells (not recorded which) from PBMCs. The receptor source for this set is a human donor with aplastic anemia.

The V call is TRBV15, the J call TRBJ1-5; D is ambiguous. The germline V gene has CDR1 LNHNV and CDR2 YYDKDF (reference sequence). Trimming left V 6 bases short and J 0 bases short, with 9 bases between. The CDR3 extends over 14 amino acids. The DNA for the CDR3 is TGTGCCACCAGTCAGGACCATAGCAATCAGCCCCAGCATTTT. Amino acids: CATSQDHSNQPQHF.

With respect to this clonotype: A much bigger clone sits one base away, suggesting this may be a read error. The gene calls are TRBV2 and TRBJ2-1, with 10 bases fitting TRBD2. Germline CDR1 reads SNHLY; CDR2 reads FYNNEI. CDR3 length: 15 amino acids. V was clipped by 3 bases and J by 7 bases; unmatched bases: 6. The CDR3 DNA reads TGTGCCAGCAGTGAGACAGCGGGGGGGAGTAATGAGCAGTTCTTC. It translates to CASSETAGGSNEQFF.

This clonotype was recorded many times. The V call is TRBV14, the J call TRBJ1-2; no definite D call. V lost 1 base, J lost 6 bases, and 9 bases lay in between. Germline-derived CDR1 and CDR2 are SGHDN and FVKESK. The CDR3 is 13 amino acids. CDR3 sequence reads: CASSQVQAHGYTF. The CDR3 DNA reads TGTGCCAGCAGCCAAGTTCAGGCTCATGGCTACACCTTC.

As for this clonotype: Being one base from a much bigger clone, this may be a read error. The CDR3 DNA is TGCAGCGTTGAAGGCGGACAGAGTAGCTCCTACAATGAGCAGTACTTC. The encoded protein is CSVEGGQSSSYNEQYF. The chain has TRBV29-1 and TRBJ2-7; D perhaps matches TRBD1 (6 bases). With 1 base removed from V and 7 bases from J, the gap between germline ends came to 23 bases. Germline assignment: CDR1 SQVTM and CDR2 ANQGSEA. This CDR3 comprises 16 residues.

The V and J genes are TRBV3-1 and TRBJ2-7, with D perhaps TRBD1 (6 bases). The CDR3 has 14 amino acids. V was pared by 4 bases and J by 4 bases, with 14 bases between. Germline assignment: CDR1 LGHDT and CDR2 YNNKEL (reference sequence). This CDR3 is CASSRTGTQYEQYF. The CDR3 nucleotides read TGTGCCAGCAGCCGCACCGGGACACAATACGAGCAGTACTTC.

This CDR3 reads CASSVEFGGAEQFF. In DNA, the CDR3 is TGTGCCAGCAGCGTAGAGTTCGGGGGGGCTGAGCAGTTCTTC. This sequence joins TRBV25-1 and TRBJ2-1; 8 positions match TRBD2. With V trimmed by 6 bases and J by 9 bases, 10 bases remained unmatched. This CDR3 comprises 14 residues. The germline CDR1 and CDR2 sequences are MGHDK and SYGVNS.

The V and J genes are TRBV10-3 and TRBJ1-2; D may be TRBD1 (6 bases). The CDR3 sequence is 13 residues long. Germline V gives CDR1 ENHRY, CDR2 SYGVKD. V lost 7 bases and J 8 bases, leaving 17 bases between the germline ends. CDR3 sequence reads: CAITQDRSRGYTF. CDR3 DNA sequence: TGTGCCATCACCCAGGACAGATCGCGGGGCTACACCTTC.

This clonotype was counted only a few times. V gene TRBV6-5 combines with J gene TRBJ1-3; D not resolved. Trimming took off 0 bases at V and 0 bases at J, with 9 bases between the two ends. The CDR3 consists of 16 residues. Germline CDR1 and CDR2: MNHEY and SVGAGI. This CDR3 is CASSYSPPFSGNTIYF. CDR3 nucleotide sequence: TGTGCCAGCAGTTACTCTCCCCCCTTCTCTGGAAACACCATATATTTT.

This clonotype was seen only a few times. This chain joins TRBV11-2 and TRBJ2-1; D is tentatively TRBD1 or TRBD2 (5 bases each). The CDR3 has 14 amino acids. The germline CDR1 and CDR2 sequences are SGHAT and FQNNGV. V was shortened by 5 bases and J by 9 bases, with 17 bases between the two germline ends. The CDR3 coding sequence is TGTGCCAGCAGCCAAGTCCTGAGGGGCGGTGAGCAGTTCTTC. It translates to CASSQVLRGGEQFF.

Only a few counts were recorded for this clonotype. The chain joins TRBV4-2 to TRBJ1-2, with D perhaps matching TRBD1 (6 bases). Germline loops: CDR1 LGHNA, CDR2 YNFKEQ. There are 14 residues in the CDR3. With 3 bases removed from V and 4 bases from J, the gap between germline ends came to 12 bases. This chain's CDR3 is CASSQSGVSYGYTF. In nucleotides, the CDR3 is TGTGCCAGCAGCCAGTCAGGGGTTTCCTATGGCTACACCTTC.

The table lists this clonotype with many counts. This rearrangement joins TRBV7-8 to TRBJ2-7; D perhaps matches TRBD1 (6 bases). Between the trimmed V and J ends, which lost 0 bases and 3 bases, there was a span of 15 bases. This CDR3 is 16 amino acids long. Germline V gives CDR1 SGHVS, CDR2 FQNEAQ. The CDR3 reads CASSLAPRTANYEQYF. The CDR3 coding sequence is TGTGCCAGCAGCTTAGCACCCAGGACAGCCAACTACGAGCAGTACTTC.

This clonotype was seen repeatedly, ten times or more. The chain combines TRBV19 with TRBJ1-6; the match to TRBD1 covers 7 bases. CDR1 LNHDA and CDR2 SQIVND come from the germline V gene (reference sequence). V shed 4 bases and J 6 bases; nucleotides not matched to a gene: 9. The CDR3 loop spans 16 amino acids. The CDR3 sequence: CASSRAEGAANSPLHF. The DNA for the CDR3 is TGTGCCAGTAGTAGGGCCGAGGGGGCAGCTAATTCACCCCTCCACTTT.

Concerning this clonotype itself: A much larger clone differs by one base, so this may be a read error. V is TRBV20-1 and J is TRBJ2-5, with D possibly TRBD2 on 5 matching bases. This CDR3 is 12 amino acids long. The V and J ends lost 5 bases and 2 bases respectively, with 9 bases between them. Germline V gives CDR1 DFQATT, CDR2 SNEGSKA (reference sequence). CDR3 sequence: CSAHGDQETQYF. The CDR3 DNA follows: TGCAGTGCTCACGGGGATCAAGAGACCCAGTACTTC.

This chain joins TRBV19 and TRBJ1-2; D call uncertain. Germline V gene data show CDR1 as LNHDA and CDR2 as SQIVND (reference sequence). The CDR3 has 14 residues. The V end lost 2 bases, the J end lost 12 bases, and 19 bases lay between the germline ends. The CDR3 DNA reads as TGTGCCAGTAGTATAATTGGCAGCCGCTCTGGAAACACCTTC. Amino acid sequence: CASSIIGSRSGNTF.

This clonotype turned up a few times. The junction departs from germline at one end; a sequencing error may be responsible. The CDR3 DNA reads as TGTGCCAGCAGCCGGGGGAGCGGGATCTATGGCTACACCTTT. Protein: CASSRGSGIYGYTF. The chain combines TRBV9 with TRBJ1-2, with D possibly TRBD1 on 5 matching bases. This CDR3 spans 14 amino acids. Germline V gene lookup returns CDR1 SGDLS and CDR2 YYNGEE.

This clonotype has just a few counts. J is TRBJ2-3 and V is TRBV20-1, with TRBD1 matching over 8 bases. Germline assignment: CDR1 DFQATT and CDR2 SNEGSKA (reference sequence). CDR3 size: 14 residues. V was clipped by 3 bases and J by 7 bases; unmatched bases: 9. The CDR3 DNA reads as TGCAGTGCTAGCGGACAGGGAAGTGGAAATACGCAGTATTTT. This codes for CSASGQGSGNTQYF.

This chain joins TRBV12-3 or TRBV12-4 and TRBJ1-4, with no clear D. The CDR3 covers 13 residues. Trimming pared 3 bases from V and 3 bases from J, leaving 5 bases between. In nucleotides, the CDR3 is TGTGCCAGCAGTTTTCATGCTAATGAAAAACTGTTTTTT. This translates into CASSFHANEKLFF.

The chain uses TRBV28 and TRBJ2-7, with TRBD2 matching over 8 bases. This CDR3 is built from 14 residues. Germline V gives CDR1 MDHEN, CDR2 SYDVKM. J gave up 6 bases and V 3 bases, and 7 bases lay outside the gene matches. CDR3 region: CASSFRGGGVEQYF. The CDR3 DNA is TGTGCCAGCAGTTTCCGGGGGGGAGGCGTCGAGCAGTACTTC.